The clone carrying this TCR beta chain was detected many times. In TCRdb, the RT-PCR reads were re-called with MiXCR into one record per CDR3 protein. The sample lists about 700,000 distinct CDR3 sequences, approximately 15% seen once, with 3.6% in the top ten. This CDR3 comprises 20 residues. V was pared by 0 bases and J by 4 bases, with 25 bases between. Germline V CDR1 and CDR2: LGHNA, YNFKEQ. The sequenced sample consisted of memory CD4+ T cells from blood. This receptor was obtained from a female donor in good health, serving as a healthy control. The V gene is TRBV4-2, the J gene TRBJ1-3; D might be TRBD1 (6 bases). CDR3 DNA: TGTGCCAGCAGCCAAGACCCCCCCCAGACGGTGGGGGGCGCGGGAAACACCATATATTTT. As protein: CASSQDPPQTVGGAGNTIYF.